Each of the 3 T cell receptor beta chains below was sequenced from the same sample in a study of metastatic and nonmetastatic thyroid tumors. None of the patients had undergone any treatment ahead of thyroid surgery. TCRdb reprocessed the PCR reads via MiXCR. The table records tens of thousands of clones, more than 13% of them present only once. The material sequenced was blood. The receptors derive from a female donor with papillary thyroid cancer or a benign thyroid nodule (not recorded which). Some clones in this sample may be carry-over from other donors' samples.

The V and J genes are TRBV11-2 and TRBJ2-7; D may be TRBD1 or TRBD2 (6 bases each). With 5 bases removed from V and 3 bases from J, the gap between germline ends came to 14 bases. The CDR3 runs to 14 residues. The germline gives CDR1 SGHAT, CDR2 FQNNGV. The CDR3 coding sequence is TGTGCCAGCAGCAACGTACAGGGACTCTACGAGCAGTACTTC. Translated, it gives CASSNVQGLYEQYF.

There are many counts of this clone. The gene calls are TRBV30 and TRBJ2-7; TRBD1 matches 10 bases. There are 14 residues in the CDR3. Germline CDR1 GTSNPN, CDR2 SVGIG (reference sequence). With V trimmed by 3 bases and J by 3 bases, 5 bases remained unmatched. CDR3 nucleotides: TGTGCCTGGAGGGACCGGGACAGGGGCTACGAGCAGTACTTC. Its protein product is CAWRDRDRGYEQYF.

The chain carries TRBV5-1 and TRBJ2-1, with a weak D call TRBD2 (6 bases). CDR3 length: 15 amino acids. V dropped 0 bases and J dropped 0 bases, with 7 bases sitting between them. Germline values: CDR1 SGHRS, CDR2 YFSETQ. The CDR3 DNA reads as TGCGCCAGCAGCTTGGAGACTAGCTCCTACAATGAGCAGTTCTTC. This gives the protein CASSLETSSYNEQFF.